Shown below are 3 T cell receptor beta chains from a single sample sequenced in a study of cytomegalovirus exposure and HLA in healthy donors (dated by TCRdb to between 2016 and 2019). Library method: the immunoSEQ multiplex PCR assay. The table was pulled from immuneACCESS by TCRdb, which kept in-frame rearrangements only. Such tables lose some clones; where checked, under half of the loss comes from unresolved V genes, and the rest has no known cause. This sample gives about 58,000 clones in total; roughly nine tenths of them show up just once. Around 1% of the sample comes from the top ten. The source material was PBMCs. Receptors were obtained from a man in his late teens or twenties in good health and CMV-seronegative.

The gene calls are TRBV7-2 and TRBJ2-4; 9 nucleotides match TRBD2. Trimming took 2 bases from V and 9 from J; bases not matched to a gene: 20. The CDR3 has 19 residues. Looked up from germline, CDR1 is SGHTA and CDR2 is FQGNSA. The DNA of the CDR3 is TGTGCCAGCAGCTTATGGTTGGCGGTGGCTAGCGGGACGTCCGGCATTCAGTACTTC. Amino acids: CASSLWLAVASGTSGIQYF.

The sample holds one count of this clone. The chain links TRBV28 to TRBJ2-2; D call uncertain. Germline CDR1 reads MDHEN; CDR2 reads SYDVKM. V was clipped by 2 bases and J by 2 bases, with 9 bases between them. This CDR3 has 15 amino acids. The CDR3 coding sequence is TGTGCCAGCAGTTTAAGCCCGTCTAACACCGGGGAGCTGTTTTTT. This encodes CASSLSPSNTGELFF. The full variable domain, rest sourced from reference TRBV28 and TRBJ2-2, is DVKVTQSSRYLVKRTGEKVFLECVQDMDHENMFWYRQDPGLGLRLIYFSYDVKMKEKGDIPEGYSVSREKKERFSLILESASTNQTSMYLCASSLSPSNTGELFFGEGSRLTVL.

V and J are TRBV5-1 and TRBJ2-3, with TRBD2 matching 12 bases. Unmatched junction bases numbered 5, after V lost 0 bases and J lost 3 bases. The CDR3 contains 17 residues. Per germline, CDR1 SGHRS and CDR2 YFSETQ. The CDR3: CASSLGLAGALTDTQYF. CDR3 DNA sequence: TGCGCCAGCAGCTTGGGACTAGCGGGAGCTTTAACAGATACGCAGTATTTT. Full variable domain (remainder filled in from reference TRBV5-1 and TRBJ2-3): KAGVTQTPRYLIKTRGQQVTLSCSPISGHRSVSWYQQTPGQGLQFLFEYFSETQRNKGNFPGRFSGRQFSNSRSEMNVSTLELGDSALYLCASSLGLAGALTDTQYFGPGTRLTVL.